This TCR beta chain was found in a study of CXCR3-negative and CXCR3-positive naive CD8 T cells. On the study more broadly: TRB reads totalled about 130 million, about 1.5 +/- 0.3 million per library.

Findings and limits, study-wide: Whereas both naive subsets had comparably high diversity, memory CD8+ cells had much lower diversity. CXCR3 expression dropped partially after cryopreservation, and most assays relied on fresh PBMCs.

Identification of naive CD8+ T cells rested on CD45RO-CCR7+CD27+CD95- status. Comments on this clonotype: Its target is not known.

UMI-labeled 5' RACE TRB cDNA libraries were prepared from the cells. TCRdb derives one entry per CDR3 protein from the 5' RACE reads, leaving out DNA. This sample's clone table lists around 90,000 distinct CDR3 sequences. The CDR3 is made up of 13 amino acids. Germline loops: CDR1 SQVTM, CDR2 ANQGSEA. The chain recombines TRBV29-1 with TRBJ2-3; there is no DNA to check the TCRdb D call of TRBD1. Sequences were obtained from naive CXCR3- CD8+ T cells from blood. The subset denotes: CD45RO-CCR7+CD27+CD95- naive CD8+ T cells lacking CXCR3 (TNR3-). This receptor was taken from a human donor in good health. Some clones in this sample may be carry-over from other donors' samples. This CDR3 is CSVAGGSTDTQYF.